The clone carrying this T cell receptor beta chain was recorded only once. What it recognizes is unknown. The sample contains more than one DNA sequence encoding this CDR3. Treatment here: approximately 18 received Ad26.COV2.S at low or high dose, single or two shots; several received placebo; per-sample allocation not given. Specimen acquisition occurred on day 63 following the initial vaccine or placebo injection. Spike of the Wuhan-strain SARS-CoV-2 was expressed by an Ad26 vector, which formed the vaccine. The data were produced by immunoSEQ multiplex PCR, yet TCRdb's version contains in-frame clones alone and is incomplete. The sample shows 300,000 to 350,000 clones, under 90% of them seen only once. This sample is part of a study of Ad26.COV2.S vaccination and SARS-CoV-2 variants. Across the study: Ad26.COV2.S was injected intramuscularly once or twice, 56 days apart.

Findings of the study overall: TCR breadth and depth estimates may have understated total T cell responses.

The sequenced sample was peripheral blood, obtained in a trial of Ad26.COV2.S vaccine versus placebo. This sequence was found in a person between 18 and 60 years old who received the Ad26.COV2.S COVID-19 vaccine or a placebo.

The CDR3 region is CASSLQETQYF. The CDR3 DNA reads TGTGCCAGCAGTCTGCAAGAGACCCAGTACTTC. The gene calls are TRBV2 and TRBJ2-5; D gene uncertain. Germline CDR1 SNHLY, CDR2 FYNNEI. V lost 5 bases and J 2 bases, leaving 3 bases between the germline ends. This CDR3 spans 11 amino acids.